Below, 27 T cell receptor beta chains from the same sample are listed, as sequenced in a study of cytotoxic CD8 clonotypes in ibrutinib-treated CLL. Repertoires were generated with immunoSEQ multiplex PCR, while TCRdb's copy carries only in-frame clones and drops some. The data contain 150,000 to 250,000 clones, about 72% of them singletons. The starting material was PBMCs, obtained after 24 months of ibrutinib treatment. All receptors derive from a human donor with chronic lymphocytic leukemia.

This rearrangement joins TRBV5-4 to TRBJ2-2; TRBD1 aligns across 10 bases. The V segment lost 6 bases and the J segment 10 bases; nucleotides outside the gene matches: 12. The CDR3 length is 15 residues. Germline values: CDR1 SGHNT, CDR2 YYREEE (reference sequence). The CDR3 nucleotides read TGTGCCAGCATCCCGGGGACAGGGGAAATGGAGGAGCTGTTTTTT. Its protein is CASIPGTGEMEELFF.

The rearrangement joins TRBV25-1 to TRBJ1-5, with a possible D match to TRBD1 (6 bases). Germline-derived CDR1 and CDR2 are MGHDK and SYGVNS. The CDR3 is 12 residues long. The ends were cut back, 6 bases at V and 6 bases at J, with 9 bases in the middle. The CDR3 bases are TGTGCCAGCAGGACGGGGGCTCAGCCCCAGCATTTT. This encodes CASRTGAQPQHF.

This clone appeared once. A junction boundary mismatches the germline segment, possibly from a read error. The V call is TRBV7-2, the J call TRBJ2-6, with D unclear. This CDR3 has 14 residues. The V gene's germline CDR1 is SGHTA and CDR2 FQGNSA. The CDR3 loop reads CASGLVSGANVLTF. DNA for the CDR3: TGTGCCAGCGGCTTGGTCTCTGGGGCCAACGTCCTGACTTTC.

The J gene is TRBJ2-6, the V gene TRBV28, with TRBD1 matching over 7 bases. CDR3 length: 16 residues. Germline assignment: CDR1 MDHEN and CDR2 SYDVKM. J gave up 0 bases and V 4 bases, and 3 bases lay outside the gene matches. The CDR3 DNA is TGTGCCAGCAGTTCGGGACAGCTCTCTGGGGCCAACGTCCTGACTTTC. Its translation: CASSSGQLSGANVLTF.

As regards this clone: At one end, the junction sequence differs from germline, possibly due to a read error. CDR3 sequence (DNA): TGTGCCAGCAGTGTAGGACAGGGAGTCACCGGGGAGCTGTTTTTT. It yields the protein CASSVGQGVTGELFF. V usage is TRBV9 and J usage is TRBJ2-2, with 8 positions matching TRBD1. The germline CDR1 and CDR2 sequences are SGDLS and YYNGEE. The CDR3 contains 15 residues.

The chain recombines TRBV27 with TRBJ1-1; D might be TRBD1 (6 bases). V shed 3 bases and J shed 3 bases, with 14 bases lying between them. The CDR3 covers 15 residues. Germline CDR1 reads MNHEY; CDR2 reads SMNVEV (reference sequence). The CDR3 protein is CASSFVWGAHTEAFF. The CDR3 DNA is TGTGCCAGCAGTTTTGTCTGGGGGGCCCACACTGAAGCTTTCTTT.

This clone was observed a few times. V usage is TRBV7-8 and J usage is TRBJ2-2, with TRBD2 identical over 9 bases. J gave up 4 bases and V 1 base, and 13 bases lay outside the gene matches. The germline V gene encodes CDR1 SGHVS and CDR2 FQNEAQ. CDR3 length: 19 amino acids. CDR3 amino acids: CASSLDFLAGRMPTGELFF. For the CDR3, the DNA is TGTGCCAGCAGCTTAGATTTCCTAGCGGGACGCATGCCCACCGGGGAGCTGTTTTTT. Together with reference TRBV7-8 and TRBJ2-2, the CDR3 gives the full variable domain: GAGVSQSPRYKVAKRGQDVALRCDPISGHVSLFWYQQALGQGPEFLTYFQNEAQLDKSGLPSDRFFAERPEGSVSTLKIQRTQQEDSAVYLCASSLDFLAGRMPTGELFFGEGSRLTVL.

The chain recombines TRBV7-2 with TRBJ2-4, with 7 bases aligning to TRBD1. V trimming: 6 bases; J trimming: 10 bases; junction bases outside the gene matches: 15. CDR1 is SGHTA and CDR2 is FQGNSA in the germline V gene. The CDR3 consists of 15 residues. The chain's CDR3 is CASSHGDRAPWIQYF. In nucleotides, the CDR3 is TGTGCCAGCAGTCATGGGGACAGAGCTCCGTGGATTCAGTACTTC. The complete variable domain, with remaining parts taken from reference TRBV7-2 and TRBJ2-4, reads GAGVSQSPSNKVTEKGKDVELRCDPISGHTALYWYRQSLGQGLEFLIYFQGNSAPDKSGLPSDRFSAERTGGSVSTLTIQRTQQEDSAVYLCASSHGDRAPWIQYFGAGTRLSVL.

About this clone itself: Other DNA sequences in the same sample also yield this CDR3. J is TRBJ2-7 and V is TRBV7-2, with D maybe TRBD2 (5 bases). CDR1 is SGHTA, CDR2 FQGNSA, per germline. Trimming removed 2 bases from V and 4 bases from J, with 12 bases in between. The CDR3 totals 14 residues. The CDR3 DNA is TGTGCCAGCAGCTTAAGAGGGAGTCGTTACGAGCAGTACTTC. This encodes CASSLRGSRYEQYF.

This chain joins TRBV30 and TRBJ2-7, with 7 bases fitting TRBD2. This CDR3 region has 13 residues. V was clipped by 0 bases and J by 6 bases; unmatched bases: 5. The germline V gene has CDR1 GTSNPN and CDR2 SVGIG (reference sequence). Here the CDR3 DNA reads TGTGCCTGGAGTGTGGCGGGAGCTGGCGAGCAGTACTTC. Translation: CAWSVAGAGEQYF.

Here the CDR3 reads CSVEVQGARTEAFF. CDR3 sequence (DNA): TGCAGCGTTGAAGTTCAGGGGGCGAGGACTGAAGCTTTCTTT. The V call is TRBV29-1, the J call TRBJ1-1; 8 bases map to TRBD1. The CDR3 is made up of 14 amino acids. CDR1 and CDR2 (germline): SQVTM, ANQGSEA. V trimming: 1 base; J trimming: 5 bases; junction bases outside the gene matches: 6.

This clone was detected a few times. This CDR3 is CASSLSTGIETQYF. CDR3 nucleotide sequence: TGTGCCAGCAGTTTATCCACAGGGATTGAGACCCAGTACTTC. J is TRBJ2-5 and V is TRBV27, with D perhaps matching TRBD1 (6 bases). The germline V gene encodes CDR1 MNHEY and CDR2 SMNVEV (reference sequence). CDR3 size: 14 residues. Trimming shortened V by 0 bases and J by 5 bases, and 10 bases separated the two germline ends.

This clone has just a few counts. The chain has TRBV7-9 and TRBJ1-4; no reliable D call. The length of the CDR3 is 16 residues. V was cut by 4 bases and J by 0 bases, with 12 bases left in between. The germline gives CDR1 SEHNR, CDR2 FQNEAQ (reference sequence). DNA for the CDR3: TGTGCCAGCAGCTCCTCTGGCGCTGCAACTAATGAAAAACTGTTTTTT. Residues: CASSSSGAATNEKLFF.

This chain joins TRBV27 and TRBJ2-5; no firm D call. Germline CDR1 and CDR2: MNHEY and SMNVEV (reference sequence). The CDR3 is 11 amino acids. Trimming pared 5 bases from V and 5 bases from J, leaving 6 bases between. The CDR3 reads CASSRLETQYF. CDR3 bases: TGTGCCAGCAGTAGACTGGAGACCCAGTACTTC.

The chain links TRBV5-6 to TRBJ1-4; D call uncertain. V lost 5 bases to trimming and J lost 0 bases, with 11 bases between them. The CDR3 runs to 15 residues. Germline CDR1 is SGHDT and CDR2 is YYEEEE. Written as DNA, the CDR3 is TGTGCCAGCAGTAGATGGGCTGCAACTAATGAAAAACTGTTTTTT. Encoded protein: CASSRWAATNEKLFF.

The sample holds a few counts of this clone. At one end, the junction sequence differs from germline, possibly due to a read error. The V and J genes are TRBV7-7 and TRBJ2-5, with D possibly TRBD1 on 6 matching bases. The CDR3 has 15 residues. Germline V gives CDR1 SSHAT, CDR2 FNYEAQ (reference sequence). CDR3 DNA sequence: TGTGCTAGCAGCTTAGCTGGGGGCGCACTGAAGACCCAGTACTTC. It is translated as CASSLAGGALKTQYF. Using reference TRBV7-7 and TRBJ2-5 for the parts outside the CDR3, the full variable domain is GAGVSQSPRYKVTKRGQDVTLRCDPISSHATLYWYQQALGQGPEFLTYFNYEAQPDKSGLPSDRFSAERPEGSISTLTIQRTEQRDSAMYRCASSLAGGALKTQYFGPGTRLLVL.

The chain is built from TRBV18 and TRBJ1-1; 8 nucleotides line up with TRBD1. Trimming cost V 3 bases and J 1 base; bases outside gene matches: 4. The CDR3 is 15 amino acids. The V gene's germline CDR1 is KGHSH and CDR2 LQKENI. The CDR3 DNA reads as TGTGCCAGCTCACCCTGGACAGGGAAGAACACTGAAGCTTTCTTT. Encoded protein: CASSPWTGKNTEAFF.

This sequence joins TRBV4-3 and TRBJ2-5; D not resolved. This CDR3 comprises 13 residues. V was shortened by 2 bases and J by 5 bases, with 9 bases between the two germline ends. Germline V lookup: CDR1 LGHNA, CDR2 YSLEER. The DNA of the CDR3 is TGCGCCAGCAGCCAAACCAAGTGGGAGACCCAGTACTTC. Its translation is CASSQTKWETQYF.

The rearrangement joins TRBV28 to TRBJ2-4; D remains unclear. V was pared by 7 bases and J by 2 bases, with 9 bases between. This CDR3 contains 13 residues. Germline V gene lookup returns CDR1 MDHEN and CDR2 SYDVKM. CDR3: CASISASKNIQYF. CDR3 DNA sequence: TGTGCCAGCATCTCGGCGTCCAAAAACATTCAGTACTTC.

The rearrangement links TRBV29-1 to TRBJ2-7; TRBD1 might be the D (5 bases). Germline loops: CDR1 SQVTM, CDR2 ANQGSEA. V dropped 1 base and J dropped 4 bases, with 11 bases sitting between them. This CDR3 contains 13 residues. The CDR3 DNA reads TGCAGCGTTGAAGTCAGGGCCAGGTACGAGCAGTACTTC. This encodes CSVEVRARYEQYF.

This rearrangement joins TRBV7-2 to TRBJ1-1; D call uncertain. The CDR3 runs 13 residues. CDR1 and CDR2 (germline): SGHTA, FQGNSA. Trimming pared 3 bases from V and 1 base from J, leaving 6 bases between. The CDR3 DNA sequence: TGTGCCAGCAGCTTGAACGGGAACACTGAAGCTTTCTTT. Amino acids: CASSLNGNTEAFF.

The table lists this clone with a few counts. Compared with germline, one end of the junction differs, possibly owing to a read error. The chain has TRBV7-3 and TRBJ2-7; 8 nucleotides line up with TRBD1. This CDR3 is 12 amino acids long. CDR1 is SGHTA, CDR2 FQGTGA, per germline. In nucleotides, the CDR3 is TGTGCCAGCAGCTCCCGGACAGGGAGGTTGGACTTC. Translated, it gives CASSSRTGRLDF.

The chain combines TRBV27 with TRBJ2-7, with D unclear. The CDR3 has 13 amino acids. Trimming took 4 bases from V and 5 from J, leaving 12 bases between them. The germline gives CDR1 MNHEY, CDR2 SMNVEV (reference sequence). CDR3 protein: CASSWDGENEQYF. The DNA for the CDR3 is TGTGCCAGCAGTTGGGATGGGGAAAACGAGCAGTACTTC.

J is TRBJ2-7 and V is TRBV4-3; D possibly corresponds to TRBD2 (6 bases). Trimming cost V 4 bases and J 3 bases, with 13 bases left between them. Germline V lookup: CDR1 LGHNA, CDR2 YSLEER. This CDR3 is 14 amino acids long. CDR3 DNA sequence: TGCGCCAGCAGCCCAGTTAACGGGGGCTACGAGCAGTACTTC. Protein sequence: CASSPVNGGYEQYF.

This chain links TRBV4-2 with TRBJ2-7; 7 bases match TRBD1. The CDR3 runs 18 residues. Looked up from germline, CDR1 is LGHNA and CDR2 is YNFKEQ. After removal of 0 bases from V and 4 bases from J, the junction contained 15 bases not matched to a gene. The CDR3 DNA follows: TGTGCCAGCAGCCAAGAAAAGCTAAGCAGGGGGTCAATTTACGAGCAGTACTTC. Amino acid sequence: CASSQEKLSRGSIYEQYF.

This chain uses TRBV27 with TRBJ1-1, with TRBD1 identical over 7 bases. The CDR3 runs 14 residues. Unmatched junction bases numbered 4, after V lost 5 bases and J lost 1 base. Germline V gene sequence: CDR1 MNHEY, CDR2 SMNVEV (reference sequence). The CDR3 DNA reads TGTGCCAGCAGTGCCAGGACAGGGAACACTGAAGCTTTCTTT. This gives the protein CASSARTGNTEAFF.

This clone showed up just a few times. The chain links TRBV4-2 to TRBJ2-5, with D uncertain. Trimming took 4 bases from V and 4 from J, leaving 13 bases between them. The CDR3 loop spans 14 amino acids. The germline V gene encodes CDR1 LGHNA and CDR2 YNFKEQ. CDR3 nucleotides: TGTGCCAGCAGCCGCCCAATGATTGGAGAGACCCAGTACTTC. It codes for CASSRPMIGETQYF.